What follows are 8 T cell receptor beta chains derived from one specimen sequenced in a study of T-cell memory formation after mild COVID-19. Each CDR3 protein gets one entry after TCRdb re-called the 5' RACE reads with MiXCR. The profile shows under 550,000 distinct CDR3 sequences, roughly 18% of them singletons. Sequencing used PBMCs or a T cell subset sorted from them (not recorded which). The receptors derive from a man between 18 and 35 years old who had mild COVID-19 (a few samples of this study predate the infection). Cell type and time point are not known.

This clonotype was picked up a small number of times. The V call is TRBV19, the J call TRBJ2-3; D might be TRBD1 (6 bases). Germline loops: CDR1 LNHDA, CDR2 SQIVND (reference sequence). V lost 5 bases, J lost 0 bases, and 12 bases lay in between. The CDR3 loop spans 15 amino acids. The CDR3 loop is CASSRTESSTDTQYF. CDR3 DNA: TGTGCCAGTAGTCGGACAGAATCTAGCACAGATACGCAGTATTTT.

J is TRBJ2-3 and V is TRBV7-2; the match to TRBD1 covers 8 bases. V lost 10 bases, J lost 1 base, and 13 bases stayed unmatched. The CDR3 contains 16 residues. Germline V gene data show CDR1 as SGHTA and CDR2 as FQGNSA. As DNA, the CDR3 is TGTGCCACCGCCGATTTTCCGGGACAGGGCACAGATACGCAGTATTTT. Its translation is CATADFPGQGTDTQYF.

The chain joins TRBV29-1 to TRBJ1-1; D possibly corresponds to TRBD1 (5 bases). Germline CDR1 reads SQVTM; CDR2 reads ANQGSEA. CDR3 length: 11 amino acids. The V end lost 8 bases, the J end lost 1 base, and 8 bases lay between the germline ends. CDR3 loop: CSTGQNTEAFF. In nucleotides, the CDR3 is TGCAGCACTGGACAGAACACTGAAGCTTTCTTT.

This clonotype appeared a few times. This chain links TRBV5-1 with TRBJ2-1; tentative D call: TRBD2 (6 bases). Deletions cut 2 bases from V and 5 bases from J, with 14 bases between. Germline assignment: CDR1 SGHRS and CDR2 YFSETQ. There are 15 residues in the CDR3. The CDR3 reads CASSLVGRRDNEQFF. CDR3 DNA sequence: TGCGCCAGCAGCTTAGTAGGGAGGCGAGACAATGAGCAGTTCTTC.

The sample holds a few counts of this clonotype. The rearrangement links TRBV5-4 to TRBJ2-3; D might be TRBD2 (6 bases). The CDR3 covers 14 residues. Germline V gene sequence: CDR1 SGHNT, CDR2 YYREEE (reference sequence). The germline V and J ends were trimmed by 6 bases and 3 bases, with 14 bases remaining between them. In nucleotides, the CDR3 is TGTGCCAGCACCCCGGGACTGAGTACAGATACGCAGTATTTT. It codes for CASTPGLSTDTQYF.

This chain connects TRBV6-5 to TRBJ1-5; D unclear. The V gene's germline CDR1 is MNHEY and CDR2 SVGAGI. The CDR3 extends over 14 amino acids. Trimming removed 0 bases from V and 5 bases from J, with 8 bases in between. The CDR3 DNA reads as TGTGCCAGCAGTTACTCAGATAAAGATCAGCCCCAGCATTTT. Amino acid sequence: CASSYSDKDQPQHF.

The chain joins TRBV6-4 to TRBJ2-7, with 9 bases identical to TRBD1. The CDR3 has 13 residues. In germline, CDR1 is MRHNA, CDR2 SNTAGT. V was pared by 0 bases and J by 6 bases, with 0 bases of the junction left unmatched. CDR3 DNA sequence: TGTGCCAGCAGTGACTCGGACAGGGGCGAGCAGTACTTC. This encodes CASSDSDRGEQYF.

The chain employs TRBV7-2 and TRBJ1-2, with D possibly matching TRBD1 (6 bases). V was trimmed by 1 base and J by 5 bases, leaving 11 bases between them. The CDR3 runs 14 residues. Germline V gene lookup returns CDR1 SGHTA and CDR2 FQGNSA. The CDR3 here is CASSLGGGRYGYTF. The CDR3 DNA sequence: TGTGCCAGCAGCTTAGGAGGGGGACGATATGGCTACACCTTC.